What follows describes a single TCR beta chain. It lacks a known antigen. Nothing much larger sits one base from this clone, and base qualities are not available. From the germline V gene (reference sequence), CDR1 is LNHNV and CDR2 is YYDKDF. The CDR3 runs 17 residues from the cysteine to the phenylalanine. Only the CDR3 DNA is retained, 51 bases long and in frame from the first base. V gives up 0 bases and J gives up 0 bases, and the segment between their germline ends measures 12 bases. The source of the sample is a study of T cell repertoires in ileal Crohn's disease (dated 2019 in TCRdb). Background on the whole study: Median disease duration was roughly 8.2 years, and about 40% of patients were identified as active smokers at the time of surgery. Surgery was performed for a complication in all patients, with stricturing disease in about 61% and penetrating disease in roughly 40%. Roughly half of the patients were given postoperative therapy, with ten to twelve receiving thiopurines and some 19 receiving anti-TNF agents. A prospective multicentre cohort supplied the 50 to 70 Crohn's disease patients whose TCR repertoires were analysed. The study ran alongside a multicentre cohort designed to identify predictors of early endoscopic recurrence after ileocolonic resection. A Rutgeerts score higher than i0 was the definition used for endoscopic postoperative recurrence. A total of around 150 mucosal samples from about 57 patients were sequenced, collected from several sites on the surgical specimen as well as at postoperative endoscopy. Beyond this particular receptor, the publication reports: Patients who were active smokers at surgery had a significantly higher proportion of clonal expansions than non-smokers (around 24% vs 18%, p=0.02). More high-frequency clones were carried by sorted CD8 T cells than by CD4 T cells, suggesting that mucosal expansions were mainly CD8. Higher high-frequency clone percentages at surgery were associated with endoscopic recurrence; all patients with clonality above 26.8% (18/57) had recurrence. Only a subgroup of patients, of unstated size, had mucosal CD4 and CD8 T cells sorted and sequenced.

To be eligible, patients had to be adults with ileal or ileocolonic Crohn's disease and an indication for ileocolonic resection. Whole ileal mucosal biopsies were kept frozen at -80 degrees C prior to DNA extraction. Genomic DNA was extracted from frozen whole biopsies using a TRizol-based method and was quantified with a NanoDrop 2000 spectrophotometer. For commercial TCRB immunosequencing, approximately 480 nanograms of biopsy DNA were submitted for each sample. A two-step, amplification bias-controlled multiplex PCR was used by Adaptive Biotechnology to amplify CDR3 regions from genomic DNA. Primers covering every V and J gene segment were used in the first PCR, while barcodes and Illumina adapters were added in the second PCR. An Illumina instrument was used to sequence the CDR3 libraries. Per the authors' processing: Vendor-provided pipelines were combined with custom analysis of raw data in R/Bioconductor under R version 3.3.0. Clonality, which ranges from 0 to 1, was calculated as the inverse of the normalised Shannon entropy across all productive clones. The repertoire share taken up by the top 100 clones defined high-frequency clones, and only clones that passed a 95% confidence test were kept. The Simpson index measured repertoire diversity, and the Morisita-Horn index measured overlap between samples. TCRdb provides this immuneACCESS table in a form limited to in-frame rearrangements. Some clones are lacking; in checked studies, under half of them reflect an unresolved V gene, and why the rest are absent is not known. That table supplies the V and J calls and clone size; D and trimming were determined from the DNA. For this sample there are around 17,000 clones; roughly 88% appear just once. Together, the top ten hold roughly 5.5% of the sample.

The chain uses TRBV15 and TRBJ2-1, with a weak D call of TRBD2 (6 bases match). This receptor was identified in an adult with Crohn's disease. The sample consisted of ileal tissue. The DNA reads TGTGCCACCAGCAGAGATCTAGCGCAGAGCTCCTACAATGAGCAGTTCTTC. Its product reads: CATSRDLAQSSYNEQFF.